A selection of T cell receptor beta chains follows, all from one sample in a study of cytomegalovirus exposure and HLA in healthy donors. Sequencing was performed with immunoSEQ multiplex PCR; in TCRdb, only in-frame clones are kept and a portion is missing. The sample lists more than 95,000 clones; 70% to 80% were seen once. Sequencing was done on a sample of PBMCs. These receptors all come from a young woman in good health and CMV-seronegative. The CDR3 runs from the conserved cysteine through the conserved F or W. The D gene is left open where the match is weak. The size of a clone is reported for some rows only, either as once, few or many, or as a class for expanded clones.

j_call,v_call,clone_size,d_call,cdr3_nt,cdr3_aa
TRBJ2-1,TRBV19,-,TRBD2,TGTGCCAGTAGTTACGGGGGGGTTTACAATGAGCAGTTCTTC,CASSYGGVYNEQFF
TRBJ1-6,TRBV6-5,-,TRBD1,TGTGCCAGCAGTTACGGACAGGTGGCCCATTCACCCCTCCACTTT,CASSYGQVAHSPLHF
TRBJ2-3,TRBV5-1,-,-,TGCGCCAGCAGCTTGGACGAGGGAGATACGCAGTATTTT,CASSLDEGDTQYF
TRBJ2-2,TRBV29-1,-,TRBD1,TGCAGCGCTTACAAGACGGGGAGCCTAGGGACAGGGAGACCCGGGGAGCTGTTTTTT,CSAYKTGSLGTGRPGELFF
TRBJ1-5,TRBV2,-,-,TGTGCCAGCAGTGAGTGGCGCAATCAGCCCCAGCATTTT,CASSEWRNQPQHF
TRBJ1-1,TRBV6-4,-,TRBD1,TGTGCCAGCAGTGAGAGGACAGGGGGTAGCACTGAAGCTTTCTTT,CASSERTGGSTEAFF
TRBJ1-2,TRBV2,-,TRBD1,TGTGCCAGCACCGGGACAGGGGATCCCTATGGCTACACCTTC,CASTGTGDPYGYTF
TRBJ1-1,TRBV2,-,TRBD1,TGTGCCAGCAGTCCCCGGACAGGGGGAGGGACTGAAGCTTTCTTT,CASSPRTGGGTEAFF
TRBJ1-6,TRBV5-1,-,TRBD1,TGCGCCAGCAGCTTGACCACGGGACAGGGGAGTGGTGGATCACCCCTCCACTTT,CASSLTTGQGSGGSPLHF
TRBJ1-1,TRBV4-1,few,TRBD1,TGCGCCAGCAGCCAAGGAAGACAGGGCCTGGGTATGAACACTGAAGCTTTCTTT,CASSQGRQGLGMNTEAFF
TRBJ1-6,TRBV28,-,-,TGTGCCAGCAGTTTATGGGGGCTCCTCTATAATTCACCCCTCCACTTT,CASSLWGLLYNSPLHF
TRBJ1-2,TRBV6-5,-,TRBD1,TGTGCCAGCAGTTACTCCTTTGACAGGGAGAATGGCTACACCTTC,CASSYSFDRENGYTF
TRBJ1-1,TRBV2,-,-,TGTGCCAGCACCAGACAGCCCAACACTGAAGCTTTCTTT,CASTRQPNTEAFF
TRBJ1-1,TRBV30,once,-,TGTGCCTGGAGTGCTCTCGGCACTGAAGCTTTCTTT,CAWSALGTEAFF
TRBJ1-5,TRBV5-6,few,TRBD1,TGTGCCGGATACAGGGGTCATGAGCCCCAGCATTTT,CAGYRGHEPQHF
TRBJ1-3,TRBV5-1,-,-,TGCGCCAGCAGCTTGGACCCGGGATACTCTGGAAACACCATATATTTT,CASSLDPGYSGNTIYF
TRBJ1-6,TRBV7-2,-,-,TGTGCCAGCAGCCTACTGGGAGGCAATTCACCCCTCCACTTT,CASSLLGGNSPLHF
TRBJ2-2,TRBV7-9,once,TRBD1,TGTGCCAGCAGTCCGGGACAGGGGAACACCGGGGAGCTGTTTTTT,CASSPGQGNTGELFF
TRBJ2-5,TRBV5-6,-,-,TGTGCCAGCAGCCCGGGACTTAAACAAGAGACCCAGTACTTC,CASSPGLKQETQYF
TRBJ1-1,TRBV10-3,-,-,TGTGCCATCAGTGAAAGAAGTGAGGACACTGAAGCTTTCTTT,CAISERSEDTEAFF
TRBJ1-2,TRBV6-1,few,TRBD1,TGTGCCAGCAGTGAATCCCTGGGACAGTTCTATGGCTACACCTTC,CASSESLGQFYGYTF
TRBJ2-3,TRBV2,-,-,TGTGCCAGCAGTGAAAGGACTTTCCCTTCTAGCACAGATACGCAGTATTTT,CASSERTFPSSTDTQYF
TRBJ2-1,TRBV30,-,TRBD2,TGTGCCTGGAGTGTACGGGCTAGCGGGGGGGCTCAGGAGCAGTTCTTC,CAWSVRASGGAQEQFF
TRBJ1-6,TRBV27,-,-,TGTGCCAGCAGTTGGCCGTCTGATAATTCACCCCTCCACTTT,CASSWPSDNSPLHF
TRBJ1-2,TRBV29-1,-,TRBD1,TGCAGCGTCGTGAGTAGGTCAGGGGGCTATGGCTACACCTTC,CSVVSRSGGYGYTF
TRBJ1-2,TRBV27,-,-,TGTGCCAGCAGTCCGACTCCTCCATACGGCTACACCTTC,CASSPTPPYGYTF
TRBJ1-1,TRBV5-6,few,-,TGTGCCAGCAGGATCGGACTGATCACTGAAGCTTTCTTT,CASRIGLITEAFF
TRBJ2-4,TRBV6-1,-,TRBD1,TGTGCCAGCAGCCTAATTCCGGGACAGTCACACATTCAGTACTTC,CASSLIPGQSHIQYF
TRBJ2-2,TRBV27,-,-,TGTGCCAGCAGTGGGACCGCTACAGGGTCCGGGGAGCTGTTTTTT,CASSGTATGSGELFF
TRBJ2-7,TRBV6-5,few,-,TGTGCCAGCAGTTTTCCGAGGGACCTTGGGGGGTACGAGCAGTACTTC,CASSFPRDLGGYEQYF
TRBJ1-1,TRBV19,-,TRBD1,TGTGCCAGTAGTGCAAGACAGGGGAACACTGAAGCTTTCTTT,CASSARQGNTEAFF
TRBJ1-5,TRBV5-8,-,-,TGTGCCAGCAGCCCCACCGGGACAAAAATAAGCAATCAGCCCCAGCATTTT,CASSPTGTKISNQPQHF
TRBJ2-7,TRBV10-1,few,-,TGCGCCAGCAGCGGGGGGCTCGCCTACGAGCAGTACTTC,CASSGGLAYEQYF
TRBJ1-1,TRBV5-1,-,TRBD1,TGCGCCAGCAGCCACCGGAGCGGACAGGGGGCAGGGGCTGAAGCTTTCTTT,CASSHRSGQGAGAEAFF
TRBJ2-1,TRBV10-2,-,TRBD2,TGCGCCAGCAGTGAGTCGTCGGGGTTCGCGGGGGGCCGTTTCAATGAGCAGTTCTTC,CASSESSGFAGGRFNEQFF
TRBJ1-2,TRBV6-1,-,-,TGTGCCAACCAACCAATCCCGGACAGAGTTGGCTACACCTTC,CANQPIPDRVGYTF
TRBJ1-4,TRBV28,-,TRBD1,TGTGCCAGCAGTTCACAGGGGACTAATGAAAAACTGTTTTTT,CASSSQGTNEKLFF
TRBJ2-7,TRBV7-8,-,-,TGTGCCAGCAGCTTAGTCTCTCCCTACGAGCAGTACTTC,CASSLVSPYEQYF
TRBJ1-3,TRBV6-1,few,-,TGTGCCAGCAGTGATGGGAGGTTGGGTGGAAACACCATATATTTT,CASSDGRLGGNTIYF
TRBJ2-1,TRBV19,-,TRBD1,TGTGCCAGTAGTATAGGCGACAGGGCGAATGAGCAGTTCTTC,CASSIGDRANEQFF
TRBJ1-3,TRBV7-9,-,-,TGTGCCAGCAGCTCCCAGGGGATGGGAAACACCATATATTTT,CASSSQGMGNTIYF
TRBJ1-1,TRBV27,-,-,TGTGCCAGCAGTTTAAGGGAGTCGAACACTGAAGCTTTCTTT,CASSLRESNTEAFF
TRBJ2-3,TRBV2,-,-,TGTGCCAGCAAGGTTCCTAGCGAGAATACGCAGTATTTT,CASKVPSENTQYF
TRBJ2-1,TRBV5-4,few,-,TGTGCCAGCAGCTCCGGGGGGCCCTCCTACAATGAGCAGTTCTTC,CASSSGGPSYNEQFF
TRBJ2-2,TRBV11-3,-,-,TGTGCCAGCAGCTTAGAGGACACATCCGGGGAGCTGTTTTTT,CASSLEDTSGELFF
TRBJ1-1,TRBV18,-,-,TGTGCCAGCTCAGAGGGCCTGAACACTGAAGCTTTCTTT,CASSEGLNTEAFF
TRBJ1-2,TRBV6-5,-,-,TGTGCCAGCAAACCGGGACATGGGTATGGCTACACCTTC,CASKPGHGYGYTF
TRBJ2-5,TRBV5-1,-,TRBD1,TGCGCCAGCAGCTTACCAGGGGGAACGGAGACCCAGTACTTC,CASSLPGGTETQYF
TRBJ1-6,TRBV25-1,-,TRBD1,TGTGCCAGCGATGGACAGGGGGTGAATTCACCCCTCCACTTT,CASDGQGVNSPLHF
TRBJ2-7,TRBV29-1,-,-,TGCAGCGTTGAAGCGAGTTACGAGCAGTACTTC,CSVEASYEQYF
TRBJ1-5,TRBV2,-,TRBD1,TGTGCCAGCAGTGGACAGGGTTCCTATCAGCCCCAGCATTTT,CASSGQGSYQPQHF
TRBJ1-5,TRBV2,-,-,TGTGCCAGCAGGACGTCCGGCAGGGAAGGTCAGCCCCAGCATTTT,CASRTSGREGQPQHF
TRBJ1-2,TRBV27,-,-,TGTGCCAGCAGTTTCTCCGGGGCTAACTATGGCTACACCTTC,CASSFSGANYGYTF
TRBJ1-1,TRBV27,-,TRBD1,TGTGCCAGCAGTCCCTTGGACAGGCCTATGAACACTGAAGCTTTCTTT,CASSPLDRPMNTEAFF
TRBJ1-1,TRBV15,-,-,TGTGCCACCAGCAGGAAACTAGGACTTACCACTGAAGCTTTCTTT,CATSRKLGLTTEAFF
TRBJ1-2,TRBV2,once,-,TGTGCCAGCAAGCGGGTACCGGGCGCAAACTATGGCTACACCTTC,CASKRVPGANYGYTF
TRBJ1-2,TRBV2,-,-,TGTGCCAGCAACATCCGGGACACTCCCTATGGCTACACCTTC,CASNIRDTPYGYTF
TRBJ1-1,TRBV27,once,-,TGTGCCAGCAGTTTAAGAACACCGACAGAAGCTTTCTTT,CASSLRTPTEAFF
TRBJ2-7,TRBV6-5,-,TRBD2,TGTGCCAGCATTCCGGGACTAGCGGGGAACTACGAGCAGTACTTC,CASIPGLAGNYEQYF
TRBJ1-1,TRBV5-1,once,TRBD1,TGCGCCAGCAGCTCCTCCGGGACAGGGGTGAGGACTGAAGCTTTCTTT,CASSSSGTGVRTEAFF